The T cell receptor (beta chain) described here comes from a study of CD8+ T cells in alopecia areata. Germline CDR1 NNHDY, CDR2 SYVADS. The CDR3 contains 12 residues. With respect to this clone: Gene names and germline refer to mouse. The read falls 4 residues short of the CDR3 end, and the missing part is taken from the germline J gene.

It was cDNA, reverse transcribed from extracted RNA, that served as the sequencing template. Sequencing used immunoSEQ multiplex PCR; TCRdb keeps in-frame clones, though not all of them. Sampling found about 110,000 clones, none seen once. This TCR was recovered from a C3H/HeJ mouse with alopecia areata. The strain's MHC: H2-k. Material for sequencing was lesional skin. The genes are TRBV13-3 and TRBJ1-1; D is undetermined. CDR3 DNA, as far as it was read: TGTGCCAGCAGTGGGACTGGAGAA. Translated: CASSGTGE. The whole CDR3 reads CASSGTGEEVFF.